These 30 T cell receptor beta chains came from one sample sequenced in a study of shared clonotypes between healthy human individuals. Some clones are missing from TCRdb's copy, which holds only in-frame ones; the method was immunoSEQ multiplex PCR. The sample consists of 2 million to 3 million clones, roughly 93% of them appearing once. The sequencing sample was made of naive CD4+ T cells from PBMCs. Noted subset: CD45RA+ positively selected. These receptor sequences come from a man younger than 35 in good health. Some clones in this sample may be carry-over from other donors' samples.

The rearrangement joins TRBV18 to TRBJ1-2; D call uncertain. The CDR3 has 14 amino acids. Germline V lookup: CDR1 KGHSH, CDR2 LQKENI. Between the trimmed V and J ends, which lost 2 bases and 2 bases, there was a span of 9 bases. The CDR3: CASSPTDGNYGYTF. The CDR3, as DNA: TGTGCCAGCTCACCAACCGACGGAAACTATGGCTACACCTTC.

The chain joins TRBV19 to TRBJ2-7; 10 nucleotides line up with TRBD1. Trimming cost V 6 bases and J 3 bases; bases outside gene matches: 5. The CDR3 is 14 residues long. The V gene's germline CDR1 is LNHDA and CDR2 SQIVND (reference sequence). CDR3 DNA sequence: TGTGCCAGTAGGCTGACAGGGGGCGACTACGAGCAGTACTTC. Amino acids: CASRLTGGDYEQYF.

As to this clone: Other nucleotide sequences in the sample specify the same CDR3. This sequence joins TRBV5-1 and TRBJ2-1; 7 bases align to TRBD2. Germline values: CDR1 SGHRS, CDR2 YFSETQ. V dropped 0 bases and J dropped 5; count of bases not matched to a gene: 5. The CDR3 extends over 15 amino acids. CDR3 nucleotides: TGCGCCAGCAGCTTGGTTGCGGGAGCAAACAATGAGCAGTTCTTC. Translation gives CASSLVAGANNEQFF.

The CDR3 here is CASRARLEKLFF. DNA of the CDR3: TGTGCCAGCAGGGCCCGACTCGAAAAACTGTTTTTT. This rearrangement joins TRBV2 to TRBJ1-4, with unresolved D. V was cut by 6 bases and J by 8 bases, with 10 bases left in between. The CDR3 consists of 12 residues. The germline gives CDR1 SNHLY, CDR2 FYNNEI.

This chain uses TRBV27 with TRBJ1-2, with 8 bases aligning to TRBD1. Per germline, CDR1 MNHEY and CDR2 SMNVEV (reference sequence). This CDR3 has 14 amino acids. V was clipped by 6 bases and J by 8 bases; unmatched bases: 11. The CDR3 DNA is TGTGCCAGCAGATACCGACGACAGGGGTTCGGCTACACCTTC. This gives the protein CASRYRRQGFGYTF.

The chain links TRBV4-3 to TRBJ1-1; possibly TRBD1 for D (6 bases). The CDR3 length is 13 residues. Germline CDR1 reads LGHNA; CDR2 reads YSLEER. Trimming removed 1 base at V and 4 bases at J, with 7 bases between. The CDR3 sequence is CASSQAGVTEAFF. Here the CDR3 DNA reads TGCGCCAGCAGCCAAGCAGGGGTCACTGAAGCTTTCTTT.

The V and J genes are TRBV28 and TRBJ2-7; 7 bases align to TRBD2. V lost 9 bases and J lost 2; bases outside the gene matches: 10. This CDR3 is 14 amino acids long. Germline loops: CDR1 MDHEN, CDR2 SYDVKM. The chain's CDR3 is CASATSGLPYEQYF. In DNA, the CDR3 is TGTGCCAGTGCAACTTCGGGACTACCCTACGAGCAGTACTTC.

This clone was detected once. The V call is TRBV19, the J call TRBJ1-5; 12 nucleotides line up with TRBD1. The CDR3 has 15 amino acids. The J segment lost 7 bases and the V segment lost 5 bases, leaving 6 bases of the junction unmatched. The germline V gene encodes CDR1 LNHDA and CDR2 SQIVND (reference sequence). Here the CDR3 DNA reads TGTGCCAGTAGTGCGGGACAGGGGGCTGGACAGCCCCAGCATTTT. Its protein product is CASSAGQGAGQPQHF.

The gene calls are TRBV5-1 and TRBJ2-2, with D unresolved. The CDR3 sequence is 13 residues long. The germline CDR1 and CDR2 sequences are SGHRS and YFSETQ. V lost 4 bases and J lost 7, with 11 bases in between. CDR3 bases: TGCGCCAGCAGCCCTTTAATCGGCGGGGAGCTGTTTTTT. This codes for CASSPLIGGELFF.

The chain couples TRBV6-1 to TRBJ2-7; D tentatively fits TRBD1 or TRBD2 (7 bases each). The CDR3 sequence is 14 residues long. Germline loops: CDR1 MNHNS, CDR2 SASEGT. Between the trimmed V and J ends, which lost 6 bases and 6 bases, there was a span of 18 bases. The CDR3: CASSLGQGGAEQYF. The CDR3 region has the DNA TGTGCCAGCAGCCTGGGTCAGGGGGGGGCCGAGCAGTACTTC.

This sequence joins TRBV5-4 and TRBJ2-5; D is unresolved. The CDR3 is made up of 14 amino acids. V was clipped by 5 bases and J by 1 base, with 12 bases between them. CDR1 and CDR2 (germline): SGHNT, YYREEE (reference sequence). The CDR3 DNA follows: TGTGCCAGCAGACCCGACGGGCGCCAAGAGACCCAGTACTTC. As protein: CASRPDGRQETQYF.

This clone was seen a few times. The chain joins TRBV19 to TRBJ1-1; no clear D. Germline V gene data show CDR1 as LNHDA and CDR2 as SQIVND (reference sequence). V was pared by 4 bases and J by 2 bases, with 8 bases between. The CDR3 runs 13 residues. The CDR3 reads CASSRRANTEAFF. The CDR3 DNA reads TGTGCCAGTAGTAGAAGAGCTAACACTGAAGCTTTCTTT.

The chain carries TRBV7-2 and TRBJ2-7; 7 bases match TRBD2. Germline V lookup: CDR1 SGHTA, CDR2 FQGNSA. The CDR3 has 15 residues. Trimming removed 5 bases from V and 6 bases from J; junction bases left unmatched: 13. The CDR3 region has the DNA TGTGCCAGCAGCACCCAGAGCGGGACTGCTTCCGAGCAGTACTTC. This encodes CASSTQSGTASEQYF.

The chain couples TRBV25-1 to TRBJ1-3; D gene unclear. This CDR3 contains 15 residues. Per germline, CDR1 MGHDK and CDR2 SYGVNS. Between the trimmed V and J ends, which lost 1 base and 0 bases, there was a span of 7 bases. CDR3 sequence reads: CASSESGSSGNTIYF. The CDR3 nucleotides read TGTGCCAGCAGTGAATCGGGTTCCTCTGGAAACACCATATATTTT.

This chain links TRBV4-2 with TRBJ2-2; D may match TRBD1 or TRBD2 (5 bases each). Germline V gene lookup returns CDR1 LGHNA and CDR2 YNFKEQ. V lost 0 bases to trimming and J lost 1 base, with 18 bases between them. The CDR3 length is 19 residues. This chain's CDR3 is CASSQEGVPLAGNTGELFF. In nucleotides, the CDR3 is TGTGCCAGCAGCCAAGAGGGGGTCCCTTTGGCGGGGAACACCGGGGAGCTGTTTTTT.

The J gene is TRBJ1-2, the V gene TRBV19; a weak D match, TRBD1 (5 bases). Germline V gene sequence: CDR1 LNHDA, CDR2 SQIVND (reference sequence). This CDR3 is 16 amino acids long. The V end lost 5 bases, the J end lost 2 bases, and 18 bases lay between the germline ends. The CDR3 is CASSPPGDGANYGYTF. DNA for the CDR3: TGTGCCAGTAGTCCTCCGGGCGACGGGGCGAACTATGGCTACACCTTC.

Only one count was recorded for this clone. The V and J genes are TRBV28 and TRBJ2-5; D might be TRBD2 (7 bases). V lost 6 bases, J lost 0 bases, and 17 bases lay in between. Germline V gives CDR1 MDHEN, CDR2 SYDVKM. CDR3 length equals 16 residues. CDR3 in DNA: TGTGCCAGCAGGTCAGGCGGGGGCTCGTACCAAGAGACCCAGTACTTC. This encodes CASRSGGGSYQETQYF. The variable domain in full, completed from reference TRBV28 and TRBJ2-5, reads DVKVTQSSRYLVKRTGEKVFLECVQDMDHENMFWYRQDPGLGLRLIYFSYDVKMKEKGDIPEGYSVSREKKERFSLILESASTNQTSMYLCASRSGGGSYQETQYFGPGTRLLVL.

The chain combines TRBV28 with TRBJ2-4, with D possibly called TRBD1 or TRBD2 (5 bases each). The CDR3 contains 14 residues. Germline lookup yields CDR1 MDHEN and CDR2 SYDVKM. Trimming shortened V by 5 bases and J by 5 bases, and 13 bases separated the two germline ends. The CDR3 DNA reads TGTGCCAGCAGTCCAGGGTTGCGGGAAAACATTCAGTACTTC. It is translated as CASSPGLRENIQYF.

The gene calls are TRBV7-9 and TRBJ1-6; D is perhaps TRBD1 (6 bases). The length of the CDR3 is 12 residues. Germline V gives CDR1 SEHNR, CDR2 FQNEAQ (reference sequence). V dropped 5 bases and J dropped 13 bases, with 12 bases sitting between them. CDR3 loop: CASSPEGGPLHF. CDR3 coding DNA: TGTGCCAGCAGCCCAGAAGGGGGTCCCCTCCACTTT.

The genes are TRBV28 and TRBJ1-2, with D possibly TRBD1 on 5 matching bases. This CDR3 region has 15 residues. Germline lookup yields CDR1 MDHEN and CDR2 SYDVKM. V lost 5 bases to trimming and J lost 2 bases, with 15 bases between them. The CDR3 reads CASSPLRDQNYGYTF. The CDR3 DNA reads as TGTGCCAGCAGTCCTCTAAGGGACCAGAACTATGGCTACACCTTC.

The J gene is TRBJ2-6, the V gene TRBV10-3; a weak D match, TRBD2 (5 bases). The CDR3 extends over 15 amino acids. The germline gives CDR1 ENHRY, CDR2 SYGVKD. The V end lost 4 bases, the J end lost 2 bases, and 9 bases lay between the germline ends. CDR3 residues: CAISGTRAGANVLTF. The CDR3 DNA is TGTGCCATCAGTGGAACTAGAGCTGGGGCCAACGTCCTGACTTTC.

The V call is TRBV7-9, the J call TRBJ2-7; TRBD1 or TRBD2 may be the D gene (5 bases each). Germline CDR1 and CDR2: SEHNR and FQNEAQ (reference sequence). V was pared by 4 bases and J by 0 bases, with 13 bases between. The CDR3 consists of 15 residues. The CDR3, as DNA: TGTGCCAGCAGCTACGGGACCCACAGCTCCTACGAGCAGTACTTC. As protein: CASSYGTHSSYEQYF.

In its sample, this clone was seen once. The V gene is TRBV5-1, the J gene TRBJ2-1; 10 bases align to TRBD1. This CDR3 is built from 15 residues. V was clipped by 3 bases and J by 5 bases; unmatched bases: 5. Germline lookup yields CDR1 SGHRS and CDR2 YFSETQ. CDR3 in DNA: TGCGCCAGCAGCTCAACCGGGACAGGGGACAATGAGCAGTTCTTC. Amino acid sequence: CASSSTGTGDNEQFF. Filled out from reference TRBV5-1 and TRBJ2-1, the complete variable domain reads KAGVTQTPRYLIKTRGQQVTLSCSPISGHRSVSWYQQTPGQGLQFLFEYFSETQRNKGNFPGRFSGRQFSNSRSEMNVSTLELGDSALYLCASSSTGTGDNEQFFGPGTRLTVL.

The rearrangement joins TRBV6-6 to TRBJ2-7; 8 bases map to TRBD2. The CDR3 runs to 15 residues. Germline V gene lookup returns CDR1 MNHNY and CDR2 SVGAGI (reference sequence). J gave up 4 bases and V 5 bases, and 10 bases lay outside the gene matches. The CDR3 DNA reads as TGTGCCAGCAGTCGAACTAGCGGAAAAACTTACGAGCAGTACTTC. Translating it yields CASSRTSGKTYEQYF.

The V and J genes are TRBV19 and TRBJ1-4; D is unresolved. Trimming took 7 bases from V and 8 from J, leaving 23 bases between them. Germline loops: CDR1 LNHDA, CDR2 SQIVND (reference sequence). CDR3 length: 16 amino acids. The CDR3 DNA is TGTGCCAGTACCCCCTCAGGTCTGCGGCCTTTAGAAAAACTGTTTTTT. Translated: CASTPSGLRPLEKLFF.

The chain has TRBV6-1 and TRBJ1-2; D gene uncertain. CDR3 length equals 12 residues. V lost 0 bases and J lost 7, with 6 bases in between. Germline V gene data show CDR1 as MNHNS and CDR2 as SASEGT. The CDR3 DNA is TGTGCCAGCAGTGAAGCAGGGTTTGGCTACACCTTC. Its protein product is CASSEAGFGYTF.

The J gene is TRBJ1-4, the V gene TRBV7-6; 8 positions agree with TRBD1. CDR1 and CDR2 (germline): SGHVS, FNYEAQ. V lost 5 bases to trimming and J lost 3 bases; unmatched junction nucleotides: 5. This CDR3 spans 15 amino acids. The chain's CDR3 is CASSARQGSNEKLFF. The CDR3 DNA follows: TGTGCCAGCAGCGCCCGACAGGGGTCTAATGAAAAACTGTTTTTT.

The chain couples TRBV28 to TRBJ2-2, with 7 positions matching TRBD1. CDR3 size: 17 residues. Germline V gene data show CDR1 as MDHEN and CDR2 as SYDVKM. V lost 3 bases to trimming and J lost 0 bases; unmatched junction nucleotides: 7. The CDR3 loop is CASSFLRGGSNTGELFF. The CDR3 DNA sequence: TGTGCCAGCAGTTTTCTAAGAGGGGGCTCGAACACCGGGGAGCTGTTTTTT.

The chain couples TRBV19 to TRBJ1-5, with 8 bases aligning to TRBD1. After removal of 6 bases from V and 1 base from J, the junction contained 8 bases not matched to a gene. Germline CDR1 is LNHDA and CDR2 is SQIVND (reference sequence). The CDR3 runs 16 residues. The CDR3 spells CASRFFAGGSNQPQHF. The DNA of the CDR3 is TGTGCCAGTAGGTTTTTCGCAGGGGGCAGCAATCAGCCCCAGCATTTT.

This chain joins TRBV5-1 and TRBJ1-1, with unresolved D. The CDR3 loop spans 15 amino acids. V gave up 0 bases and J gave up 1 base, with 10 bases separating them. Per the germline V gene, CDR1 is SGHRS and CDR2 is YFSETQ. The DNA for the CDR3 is TGCGCCAGCAGCTTGGCGCCACCAAGGAACACTGAAGCTTTCTTT. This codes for CASSLAPPRNTEAFF.